The 7 T cell receptor beta chains in this list originate from one sample, sequenced in a study of cytomegalovirus exposure and HLA in healthy donors. Amplification used 60 Vbeta primers and 13 Jbeta primers. Clones were sequenced by immunoSEQ multiplex PCR, and TCRdb holds only the in-frame ones, with some missing. The repertoire holds 90,000 to 120,000 clones, with roughly three quarters as singletons. The material sequenced was PBMCs. These receptors all stem from a man younger than 35 in good health and CMV-seronegative.

The chain uses TRBV5-1 and TRBJ2-5; 9 bases align to TRBD2. The CDR3 runs 13 residues. CDR1 and CDR2 from the germline V gene are SGHRS and YFSETQ. Trimming took 4 bases from V and 3 from J; bases not matched to a gene: 1. The CDR3 bases are TGCGCCAGCAGCCGACTAGCGGAAGAGACCCAGTACTTC. Protein: CASSRLAEETQYF.

The rearrangement joins TRBV5-4 to TRBJ2-3, with 9 bases that match TRBD2. The CDR3 loop spans 14 amino acids. The germline V gene encodes CDR1 SGHNT and CDR2 YYREEE (reference sequence). V gave up 10 bases and J gave up 1 base; unmatched junction bases: 7. The CDR3 spells CAFLAGARTDTQYF. The CDR3 bases are TGTGCCTTTTTAGCGGGGGCGCGCACAGATACGCAGTATTTT. Combining the CDR3 with reference TRBV5-4 and TRBJ2-3 gives the whole variable domain ETGVTQSPTHLIKTRGQQVTLRCSSQSGHNTVSWYQQALGQGPQFIFQYYREEENGRGNFPPRFSGLQFPNYSSELNVNALELDDSALYLCAFLAGARTDTQYFGPGTRLTVL.

This clone was counted between two and nine times. The J gene is TRBJ2-7, the V gene TRBV4-3, with 7 bases fitting TRBD1. The length of the CDR3 is 14 residues. CDR1 and CDR2 from the germline V gene are LGHNA and YSLEER. J gave up 3 bases and V 3 bases, and 5 bases lay outside the gene matches. CDR3 in DNA: TGCGCCAGCAGCCAGTCTACAGGGGTCTACGAGCAGTACTTC. This codes for CASSQSTGVYEQYF.

For this clone: The same CDR3 arises from other DNA sequences in this sample as well. This chain links TRBV5-6 with TRBJ2-2, with 7 positions matching TRBD1. In germline, CDR1 is SGHDT, CDR2 YYEEEE. This CDR3 is 15 amino acids long. The ends lost 2 bases at V and 5 bases at J; junction bases unmatched: 6. The CDR3 nucleotides read TGTGCCAGCAGCTTCCCCGACAGGGAAACCGGGGAGCTGTTTTTT. Translating it yields CASSFPDRETGELFF.

J is TRBJ1-1 and V is TRBV10-1, with D possibly TRBD1 on 6 matching bases. There are 14 residues in the CDR3. V was trimmed by 4 bases and J by 9 bases, leaving 18 bases between them. Germline V gene sequence: CDR1 WNHNN, CDR2 SYGVQD (reference sequence). The CDR3 here is CASSGERDIRKAFF. The CDR3 DNA is TGCGCCAGCAGTGGAGAGCGGGACATACGAAAAGCTTTCTTT.

V and J are TRBV18 and TRBJ2-2, with 7 bases that match TRBD1. The CDR3 has 16 amino acids. J was trimmed by 3 bases and V by 3 bases; bases with no gene match: 7. CDR1 and CDR2 (germline): KGHSH, LQKENI. As DNA, the CDR3 is TGTGCCAGCTCACCCGCGACAGGGTCCTACACCGGGGAGCTGTTTTTT. The encoded protein is CASSPATGSYTGELFF.

The V call is TRBV11-3, the J call TRBJ2-3; 12 bases match TRBD2. Germline-derived CDR1 and CDR2 are SGHNT and YENEEA. J was trimmed by 2 bases and V by 5 bases; bases with no gene match: 5. This CDR3 comprises 16 residues. The CDR3 DNA reads as TGTGCCAGCAGCCGTGGACTAGCGGGGACCACAGATACGCAGTATTTT. Protein: CASSRGLAGTTDTQYF.